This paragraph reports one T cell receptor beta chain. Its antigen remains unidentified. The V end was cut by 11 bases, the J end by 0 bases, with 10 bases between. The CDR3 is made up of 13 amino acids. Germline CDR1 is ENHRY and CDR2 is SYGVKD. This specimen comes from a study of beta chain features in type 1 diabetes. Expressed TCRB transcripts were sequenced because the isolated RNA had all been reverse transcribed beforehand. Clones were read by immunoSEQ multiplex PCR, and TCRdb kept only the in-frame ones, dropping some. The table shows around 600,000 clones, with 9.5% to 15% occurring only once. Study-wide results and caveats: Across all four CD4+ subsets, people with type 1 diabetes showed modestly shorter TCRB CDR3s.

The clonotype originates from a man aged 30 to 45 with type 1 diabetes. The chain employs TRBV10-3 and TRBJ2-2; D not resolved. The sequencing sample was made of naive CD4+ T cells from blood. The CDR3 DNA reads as TGTGCCCTCGGGCAGGCGAACACCGGGGAGCTGTTTTTT. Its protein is CALGQANTGELFF.